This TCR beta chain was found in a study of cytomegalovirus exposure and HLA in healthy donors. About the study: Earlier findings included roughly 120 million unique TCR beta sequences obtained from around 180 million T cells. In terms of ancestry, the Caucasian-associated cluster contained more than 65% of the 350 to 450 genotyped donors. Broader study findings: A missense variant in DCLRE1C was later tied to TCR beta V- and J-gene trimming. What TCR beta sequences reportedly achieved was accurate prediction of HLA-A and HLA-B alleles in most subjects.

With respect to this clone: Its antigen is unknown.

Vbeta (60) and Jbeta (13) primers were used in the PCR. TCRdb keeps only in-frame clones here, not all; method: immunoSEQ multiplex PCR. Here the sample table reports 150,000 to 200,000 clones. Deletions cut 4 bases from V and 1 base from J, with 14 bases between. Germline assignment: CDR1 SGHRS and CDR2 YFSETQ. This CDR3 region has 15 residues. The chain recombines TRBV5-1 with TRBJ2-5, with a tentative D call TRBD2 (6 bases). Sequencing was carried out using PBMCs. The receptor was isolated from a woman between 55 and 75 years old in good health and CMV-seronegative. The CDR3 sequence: CASSLTPGVQETQYF. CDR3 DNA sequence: TGCGCCAGCAGCCTCACCCCGGGGGTCCAAGAGACCCAGTACTTC. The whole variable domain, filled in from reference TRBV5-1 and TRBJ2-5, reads KAGVTQTPRYLIKTRGQQVTLSCSPISGHRSVSWYQQTPGQGLQFLFEYFSETQRNKGNFPGRFSGRQFSNSRSEMNVSTLELGDSALYLCASSLTPGVQETQYFGPGTRLLVL.